A selection of T cell receptor beta chains follows, all from one sample in a study of OX40 agonist ivuxolimab in advanced cancers. Method: immunoSEQ multiplex PCR; TCRdb's copy keeps in-frame clones and lacks some. The sample contains 65,000 to 80,000 clones, around 92% of which appear only once. Sequencing used CD4+ or CD8+ T cells sorted from blood, obtained in a trial of the OX40 agonist ivuxolimab. All receptors derive from an adult with an advanced solid tumor such as melanoma, head and neck, liver or kidney cancer. Both conserved end residues are part of each CDR3. A D gene is named only where the DNA matches it firmly. Where a row states a size, it is once, few, many or the class of an expanded clone; other rows omit it.

d_call	v_call	j_call	clone_size	cdr3_aa	cdr3_nt
TRBD2	TRBV10-3	TRBJ2-3	.	CAISESGLAGTGFGTDTQYF	TGTGCCATCAGTGAGTCGGGACTAGCGGGAACAGGTTTTGGCACAGATACGCAGTATTTT
TRBD2	TRBV11-2	TRBJ2-3	.	CASSSQVTSGGFF	TGTGCCAGCAGCTCCCAGGTCACTAGCGGAGGGTTTTTT
.	TRBV2	TRBJ2-2	few	CASSVGSANTGELFF	TGTGCCAGCAGTGTGGGCAGCGCGAACACCGGGGAGCTGTTTTTT
.	TRBV6-1	TRBJ1-1	once	CASSEESNRDTEAFF	TGTGCCAGCAGTGAAGAGAGTAACAGGGACACTGAAGCTTTCTTT
.	TRBV30	TRBJ1-1	.	CAWTGGGTEAFF	TGTGCCTGGACGGGGGGTGGCACTGAAGCTTTCTTT
.	TRBV30	TRBJ1-1	few	CAWSDTGEEAFF	TGTGCCTGGAGTGATACGGGGGAAGAAGCTTTCTTT
TRBD2	TRBV5-6	TRBJ2-7	.	CASSLAGGRAYEQYF	TGTGCCAGCAGCTTAGCGGGAGGGCGCGCCTACGAGCAGTACTTC
.	TRBV7-9	TRBJ2-3	.	CASSLDLLDTQYF	TGTGCCAGCAGCTTGGATCTTTTGGATACGCAGTATTTT
.	TRBV5-1	TRBJ2-5	.	CASSFGGEETQYF	TGCGCCAGCAGCTTCGGGGGAGAAGAGACCCAGTACTTC
.	TRBV11-3	TRBJ1-1	few	CASSSSQGFGNTEAFF	TGTGCCAGCAGCTCTTCTCAGGGTTTCGGGAACACTGAAGCTTTCTTT
TRBD2	TRBV5-1	TRBJ2-3	.	CASSSSSGRLPDTQYF	TGCGCCAGCAGTTCCAGTAGCGGGAGGTTACCAGATACGCAGTATTTT
.	TRBV19	TRBJ1-5	.	CASSDSKGLSNQPQHF	TGTGCCAGTAGTGACTCGAAGGGGCTGAGCAATCAGCCCCAGCATTTT
TRBD1	TRBV6-5	TRBJ1-1	.	CASSPLDRGPQAFF	TGTGCCAGCAGTCCCCTGGACAGGGGGCCTCAGGCTTTCTTT
.	TRBV5-6	TRBJ1-1	.	CASSLSGPTEAFF	TGTGCCAGCAGCTTGTCCGGGCCCACTGAAGCTTTCTTT
.	TRBV10-3	TRBJ2-2	.	CAISEQGNTGELFF	TGTGCCATCAGTGAGCAGGGAAACACCGGGGAGCTGTTTTTT
.	TRBV7-2	TRBJ2-6	.	CASSLVAAGSGANVLTF	TGTGCCAGCAGCTTAGTAGCGGCAGGCTCTGGGGCCAACGTCCTGACTTTC
TRBD2	TRBV4-2	TRBJ2-2	.	CASSQGAGGDTGELFF	TGTGCCAGCAGCCAGGGAGCGGGAGGGGACACCGGGGAGCTGTTTTTT
TRBD1	TRBV29-1	TRBJ2-3	.	CSAGDRGGEDTQYF	TGCAGCGCGGGCGACAGGGGGGGTGAAGATACGCAGTATTTT
.	TRBV28	TRBJ2-7	.	CASSERPYEQYF	TGTGCCAGCAGCGAGCGACCCTACGAGCAGTACTTC
.	TRBV7-3	TRBJ2-1	once	CASSLGPYNEQFF	TGTGCCAGCAGCTTAGGACCCTACAATGAGCAGTTCTTC
.	TRBV9	TRBJ2-4	.	CASSPRSGSKNIQYF	TGTGCCAGCAGCCCCCGGAGTGGATCCAAAAACATTCAGTACTTC
TRBD1	TRBV7-9	TRBJ2-5	.	CASSPGQSLRETQYF	TGTGCCAGCAGCCCGGGACAGAGCCTTCGGGAGACCCAGTACTTC
TRBD1	TRBV7-9	TRBJ2-7	.	CASSQPTKGAEQYF	TGTGCCAGCAGCCAACCCACCAAGGGGGCCGAGCAGTACTTC
.	TRBV2	TRBJ2-2	.	CASINGSFGELFF	TGTGCCAGCATAAACGGGAGTTTCGGGGAGCTGTTTTTT
TRBD2	TRBV5-1	TRBJ2-7	.	CASSRPNRTSGRRGSYEQYF	TGCGCCAGCAGCCGACCGAATCGGACTAGCGGGAGGCGCGGTTCCTACGAGCAGTACTTC
TRBD2	TRBV5-8	TRBJ2-7	.	CASSLLSGRPYEQYF	TGTGCCAGCAGCTTATTGAGCGGGAGGCCCTACGAGCAGTACTTC
TRBD1	TRBV5-1	TRBJ2-7	medium-sized	CASSLDGTADYEQYF	TGCGCCAGCAGCTTGGACGGGACAGCAGACTACGAGCAGTACTTC
TRBD2	TRBV10-3	TRBJ2-3	.	CAISESIDGLARTDTQYF	TGTGCCATCAGTGAGTCGATTGACGGACTAGCCCGCACAGATACGCAGTATTTT
TRBD1	TRBV28	TRBJ2-1	.	CASRLGGGDRGGVNEQFF	TGTGCCAGCAGGTTAGGAGGCGGGGACAGGGGAGGCGTCAATGAGCAGTTCTTC
.	TRBV7-9	TRBJ1-1	few	CASSLDRETDVF	TGTGCCAGCAGCTTAGACAGGGAAACGGATGTCTTT
.	TRBV5-1	TRBJ2-7	.	CASSLEARASYEQYF	TGCGCCAGCAGCTTGGAGGCCAGGGCTTCCTACGAGCAGTACTTC
TRBD2	TRBV11-3	TRBJ2-1	.	CASSTRTSPHNEQFF	TGTGCCAGCAGCACCCGGACTAGCCCCCACAATGAGCAGTTCTTC
.	TRBV6-5	TRBJ1-1	once	CASRLDGNTEAFF	TGTGCCAGCAGACTAGATGGGAACACTGAAGCTTTCTTT
.	TRBV6-6	TRBJ2-2	.	CASPGPGETGELFF	TGTGCCAGCCCGGGACCGGGGGAAACCGGGGAGCTGTTTTTT
.	TRBV5-1	TRBJ2-3	.	CASRRVGPDTQYF	TGCGCCAGCCGCAGAGTGGGCCCAGATACGCAGTATTTT
.	TRBV5-4	TRBJ1-2	.	CASSPASGGGYGYTF	TGTGCCAGCAGCCCGGCCTCCGGGGGAGGCTATGGCTACACCTTC
.	TRBV6-6	TRBJ2-2	.	CASIYYAGNGELFF	TGTGCCAGCATCTACTACGCCGGCAACGGGGAGCTGTTTTTT
TRBD2	TRBV7-9	TRBJ2-3	.	CASSLPGGSTQYF	TGTGCCAGCAGCTTACCGGGAGGAAGTACACAGTATTTT
.	TRBV4-3	TRBJ1-5	.	CASSQDLKGEPQHF	TGCGCCAGCAGCCAAGATTTAAAAGGGGAGCCCCAGCATTTT
.	TRBV28	TRBJ1-2	.	CASSPPGDGNYGYTF	TGTGCCAGCAGTCCCCCCGGCGACGGGAACTATGGCTACACCTTC
.	TRBV11-1	TRBJ2-7	.	CASSLGGSSYEQYF	TGTGCCAGCAGCTTGGGTGGGAGCTCCTACGAGCAGTACTTC
.	TRBV6-1	TRBJ2-5	.	CASKPRTVQETQYF	TGTGCCAGCAAGCCCAGGACCGTCCAAGAGACCCAGTACTTC
.	TRBV21-1	TRBJ2-5	.	CAGMGREYQETQYF	TGTGCCGGCATGGGGCGGGAGTACCAAGAGACCCAGTACTTC
.	TRBV20-1	TRBJ2-1	.	CSARDLNEQFF	TGCAGTGCTAGAGATCTGAATGAGCAGTTCTTC
.	TRBV2	TRBJ1-1	.	CASLPPDRNTEAFF	TGTGCCAGCTTACCTCCTGACAGAAACACTGAAGCTTTCTTT
.	TRBV7-8	TRBJ1-4	.	CASSSRTTTNEKLFF	TGTGCCAGCAGCTCCCGGACAACAACTAATGAAAAACTGTTTTTT
.	TRBV5-1	TRBJ2-5	.	CASSLRTAQETQYF	TGCGCCAGCAGCCTCCGGACGGCTCAAGAGACCCAGTACTTC
.	TRBV5-6	TRBJ2-7	.	CASSFEHRGQQYF	TGTGCCAGCAGCTTTGAGCATAGAGGGCAGCAGTACTTC
TRBD2	TRBV6-6	TRBJ2-7	.	CASSYSLAGGYEQYF	TGTGCCAGCAGTTACTCCCTAGCGGGGGGTTACGAGCAGTACTTC
.	TRBV5-6	TRBJ2-7	.	CASSLGAPLGSYEQYF	TGTGCCAGCAGCTTGGGGGCACCCCTCGGGTCCTACGAGCAGTACTTC
TRBD1	TRBV7-9	TRBJ1-6	.	CASSQGQGAAPLHF	TGTGCCAGCAGCCAGGGACAGGGTGCGGCACCCCTCCACTTT
.	TRBV10-3	TRBJ1-1	.	CAISKDPENTEAFF	TGTGCCATCAGTAAGGACCCCGAGAACACTGAAGCTTTCTTT
.	TRBV19	TRBJ1-1	.	CASSIVGWSEAFF	TGTGCCAGTAGTATAGTAGGCTGGTCTGAAGCTTTCTTT
TRBD2	TRBV19	TRBJ2-7	.	CASSIRREGPNEQYF	TGTGCCAGTAGTATAAGGCGGGAGGGCCCCAACGAGCAGTACTTC
.	TRBV11-2	TRBJ2-7	.	CASSSIGVRSSYEQYF	TGTGCCAGCAGCTCAATAGGAGTTCGGAGCTCCTACGAGCAGTACTTC